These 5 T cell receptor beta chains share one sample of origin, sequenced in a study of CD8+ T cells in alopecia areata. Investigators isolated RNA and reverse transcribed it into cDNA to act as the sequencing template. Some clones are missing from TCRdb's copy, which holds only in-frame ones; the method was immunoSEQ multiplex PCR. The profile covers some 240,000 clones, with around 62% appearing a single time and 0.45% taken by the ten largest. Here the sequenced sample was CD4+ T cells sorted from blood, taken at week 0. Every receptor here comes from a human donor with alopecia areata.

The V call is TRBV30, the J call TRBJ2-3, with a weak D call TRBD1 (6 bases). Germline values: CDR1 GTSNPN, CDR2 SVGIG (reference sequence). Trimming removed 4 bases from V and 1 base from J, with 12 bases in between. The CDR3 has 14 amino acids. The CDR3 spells CAWNGQIRTDTQYF. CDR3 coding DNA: TGTGCCTGGAACGGACAGATTCGCACAGATACGCAGTATTTT.

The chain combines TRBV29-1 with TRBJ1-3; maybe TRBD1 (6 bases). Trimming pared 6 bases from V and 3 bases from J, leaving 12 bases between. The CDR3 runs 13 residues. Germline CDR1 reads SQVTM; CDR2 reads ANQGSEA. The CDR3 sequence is CSVTGTYGNTIYF. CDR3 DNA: TGCAGCGTCACAGGGACGTATGGAAACACCATATATTTT.

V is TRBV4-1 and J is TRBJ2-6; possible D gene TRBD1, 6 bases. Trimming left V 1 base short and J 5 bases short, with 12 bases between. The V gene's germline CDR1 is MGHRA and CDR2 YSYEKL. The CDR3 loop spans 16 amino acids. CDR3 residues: CASSQVWGLWANVLTF. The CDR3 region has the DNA TGCGCCAGCAGCCAAGTGTGGGGGCTCTGGGCCAACGTCCTGACTTTC.

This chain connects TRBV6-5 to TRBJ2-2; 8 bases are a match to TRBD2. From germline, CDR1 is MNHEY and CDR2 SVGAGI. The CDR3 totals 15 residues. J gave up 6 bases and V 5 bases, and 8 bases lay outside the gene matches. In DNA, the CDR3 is TGTGCCAGCAGTCCGAGGAGGCGGGGGGCCGGGGAGCTGTTTTTT. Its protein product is CASSPRRRGAGELFF.

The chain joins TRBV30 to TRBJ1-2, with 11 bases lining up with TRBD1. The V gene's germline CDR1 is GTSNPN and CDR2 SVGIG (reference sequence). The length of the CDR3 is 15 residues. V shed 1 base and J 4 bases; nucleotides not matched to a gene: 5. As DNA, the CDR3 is TGTGCCTGGAGTGGAGGGGACAGGGGGGCCTATGGCTACACCTTC. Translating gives CAWSGGDRGAYGYTF.